The 3 T cell receptor beta chains presented below share a single source sample, sequenced in a study of T cell repertoires in cytomegalovirus infection. Each CDR3 protein is one row after TCRdb ran MiXCR on the reads. The repertoire holds roughly 320,000 distinct CDR3 sequences, with around 9.5% as singletons. Sequencing was performed on PBMCs. The receptors were gathered from a human donor in good health (CMV status not recorded). Some clones in this sample may be carry-over from other donors' samples.

This clonotype has more than one count but fewer than ten. The chain combines TRBV27 with TRBJ2-7, with D possibly TRBD1 on 6 matching bases. Germline-derived CDR1 and CDR2 are MNHEY and SMNVEV (reference sequence). This CDR3 comprises 15 residues. Trimming removed 5 bases from V and 1 base from J, with 15 bases in between. The CDR3 nucleotides are TGTGCCAGCAGTCCGGACAGTTTAAAATCCTACGAGCAGTACTTC. Translating it yields CASSPDSLKSYEQYF.

The rearrangement uses TRBV6-2 or TRBV6-3 and TRBJ2-1; D may be TRBD2 (6 bases). CDR3 length: 15 residues. Trimming took off 2 bases at V and 8 bases at J, with 16 bases between the two ends. Per germline, CDR1 MNHEY and CDR2 SVGEGT. For the CDR3, the DNA is TGTGCCAGCAGTTACGGGAGGACACGAAGGGATGAGCAGTTCTTC. This translates into CASSYGRTRRDEQFF.

In this sample, this clonotype turned up many times. The chain joins TRBV9 to TRBJ1-6; possibly TRBD1 for D (6 bases). The CDR3 is 15 amino acids. Germline V gene data show CDR1 as SGDLS and CDR2 as YYNGEE. V lost 0 bases and J lost 7, with 11 bases in between. CDR3 loop: CASSVGGTLNSPLHF. Here the CDR3 DNA reads TGTGCCAGCAGCGTAGGGGGGACACTGAATTCACCCCTCCACTTT. Based on the CDR3 plus reference TRBV9 and TRBJ1-6, the full variable domain is DSGVTQTPKHLITATGQRVTLRCSPRSGDLSVYWYQQSLDQGLQFLIQYYNGEERAKGNILERFSAQQFPDLHSELNLSSLELGDSALYFCASSVGGTLNSPLHFGNGTRLTVT.